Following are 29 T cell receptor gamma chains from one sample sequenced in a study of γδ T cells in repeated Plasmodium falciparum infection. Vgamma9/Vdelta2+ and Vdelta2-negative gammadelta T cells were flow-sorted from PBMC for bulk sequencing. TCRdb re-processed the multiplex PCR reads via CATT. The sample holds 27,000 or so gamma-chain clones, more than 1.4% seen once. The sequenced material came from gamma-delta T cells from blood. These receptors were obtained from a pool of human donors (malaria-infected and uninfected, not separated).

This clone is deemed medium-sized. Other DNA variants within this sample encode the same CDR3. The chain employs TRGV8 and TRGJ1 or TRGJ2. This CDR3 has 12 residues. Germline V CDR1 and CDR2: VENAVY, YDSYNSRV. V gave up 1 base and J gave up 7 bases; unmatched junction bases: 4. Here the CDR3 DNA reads TGTGCCACCTGGGATAGCGGATATAAGAAACTCTTT. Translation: CATWDSGYKKLF.

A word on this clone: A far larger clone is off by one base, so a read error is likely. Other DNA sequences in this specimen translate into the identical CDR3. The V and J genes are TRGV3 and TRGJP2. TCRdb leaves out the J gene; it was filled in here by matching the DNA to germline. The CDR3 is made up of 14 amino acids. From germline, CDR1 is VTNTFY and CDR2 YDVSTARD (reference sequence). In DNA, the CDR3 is TGTGCTACCTGGGACAGTAGTAGTGATTGGATCAAGACGTTT. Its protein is CATWDSSSDWIKTF.

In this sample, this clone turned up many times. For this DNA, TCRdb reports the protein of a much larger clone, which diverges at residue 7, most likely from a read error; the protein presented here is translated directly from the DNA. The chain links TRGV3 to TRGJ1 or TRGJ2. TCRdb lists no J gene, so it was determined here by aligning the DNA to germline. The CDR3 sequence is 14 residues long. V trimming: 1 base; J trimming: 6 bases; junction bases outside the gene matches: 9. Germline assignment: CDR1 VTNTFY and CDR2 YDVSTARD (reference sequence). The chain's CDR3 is CATWDSTGGYKKLF. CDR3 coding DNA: TGTGCCACCTGGGACAGTACGGGGGGTTATAAGAAACTCTTT.

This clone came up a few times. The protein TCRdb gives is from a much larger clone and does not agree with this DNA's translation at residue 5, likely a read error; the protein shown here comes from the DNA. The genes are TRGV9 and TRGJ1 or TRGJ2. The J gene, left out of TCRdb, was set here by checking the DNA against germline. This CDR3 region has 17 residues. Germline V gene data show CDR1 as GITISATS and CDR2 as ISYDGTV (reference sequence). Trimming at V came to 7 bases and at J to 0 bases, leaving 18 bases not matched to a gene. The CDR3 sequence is CALCPHNRQPNYYKKLF. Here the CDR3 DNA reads TGTGCCTTGTGTCCCCACAACCGACAACCGAATTATTATAAGAAACTCTTT.

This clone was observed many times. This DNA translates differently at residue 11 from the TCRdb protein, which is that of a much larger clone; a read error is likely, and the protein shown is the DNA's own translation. DNA for the CDR3: TGTGCCACCTGGGTCTATACCACTGGTTGGTCCAAGATATTT. Amino acid sequence: CATWVYTTGWSKIF. V usage is TRGV8 and J usage is TRGJP1. The J gene is absent in TCRdb and was assigned here via DNA matching to germline. CDR1 is VENAVY, CDR2 YDSYNSRV, per germline. The CDR3 is 14 residues long.

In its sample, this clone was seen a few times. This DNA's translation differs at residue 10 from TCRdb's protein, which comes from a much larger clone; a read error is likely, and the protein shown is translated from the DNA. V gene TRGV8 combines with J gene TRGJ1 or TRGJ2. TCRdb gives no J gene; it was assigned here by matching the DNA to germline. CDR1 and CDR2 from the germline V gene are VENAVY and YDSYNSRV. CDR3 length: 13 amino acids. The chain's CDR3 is CATWDASYYRKLF. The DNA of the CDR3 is TGTGCCACCTGGGATGCGTCTTATTATAGGAAACTCTTT.

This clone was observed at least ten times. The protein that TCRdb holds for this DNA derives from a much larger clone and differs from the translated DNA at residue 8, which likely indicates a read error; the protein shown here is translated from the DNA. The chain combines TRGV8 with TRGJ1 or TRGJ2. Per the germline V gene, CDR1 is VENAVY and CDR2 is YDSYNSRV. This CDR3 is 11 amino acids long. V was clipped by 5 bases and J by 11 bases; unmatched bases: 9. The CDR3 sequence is CATWGRTEKLF. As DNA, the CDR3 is TGTGCCACCTGGGGCCGAACGGAGAAACTCTTT.

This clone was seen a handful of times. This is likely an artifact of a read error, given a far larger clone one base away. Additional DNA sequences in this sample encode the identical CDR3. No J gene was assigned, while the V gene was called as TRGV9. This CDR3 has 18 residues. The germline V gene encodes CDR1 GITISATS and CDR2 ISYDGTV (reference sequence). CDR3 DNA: TGTGCCTTGTGGGAGGTACAACAATTAGGCGATAATTATTATAAGAAGCTCTTT. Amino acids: CALWEVQQLGDNYYKKLF.

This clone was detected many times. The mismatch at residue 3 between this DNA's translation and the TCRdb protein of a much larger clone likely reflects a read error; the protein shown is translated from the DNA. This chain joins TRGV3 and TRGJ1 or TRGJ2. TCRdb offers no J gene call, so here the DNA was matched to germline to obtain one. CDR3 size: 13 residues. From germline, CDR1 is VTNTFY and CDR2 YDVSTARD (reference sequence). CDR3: CAPWDRPRFKKLF. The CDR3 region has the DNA TGTGCCCCCTGGGACAGGCCACGCTTTAAGAAACTCTTT.

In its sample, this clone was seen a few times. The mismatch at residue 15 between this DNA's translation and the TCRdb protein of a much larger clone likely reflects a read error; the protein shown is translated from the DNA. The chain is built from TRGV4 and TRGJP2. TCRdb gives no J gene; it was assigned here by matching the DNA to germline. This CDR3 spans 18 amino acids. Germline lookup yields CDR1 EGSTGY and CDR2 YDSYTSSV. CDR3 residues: CATWDGPPEYSSDWTKTF. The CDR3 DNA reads TGTGCCACCTGGGATGGGCCCCCTGAATATAGTAGTGATTGGACCAAGACGTTT.

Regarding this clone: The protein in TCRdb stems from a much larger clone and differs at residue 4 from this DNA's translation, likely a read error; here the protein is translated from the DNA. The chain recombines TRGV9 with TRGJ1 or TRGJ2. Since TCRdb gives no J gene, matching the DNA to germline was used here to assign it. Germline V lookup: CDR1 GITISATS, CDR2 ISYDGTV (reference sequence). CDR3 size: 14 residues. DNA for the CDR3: TGTGCCTTGGGGGAGCGAAAGAATTATTATAAGAAACTCTTT. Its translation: CALGERKNYYKKLF.

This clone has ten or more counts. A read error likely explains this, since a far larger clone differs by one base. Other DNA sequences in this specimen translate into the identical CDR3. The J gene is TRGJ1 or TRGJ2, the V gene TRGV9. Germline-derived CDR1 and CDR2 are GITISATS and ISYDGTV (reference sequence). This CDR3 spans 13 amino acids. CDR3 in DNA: TGTGCCTTGTGGGAGGCGGCACATTATAAGAAACTCTTC. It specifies CALWEAAHYKKLF.

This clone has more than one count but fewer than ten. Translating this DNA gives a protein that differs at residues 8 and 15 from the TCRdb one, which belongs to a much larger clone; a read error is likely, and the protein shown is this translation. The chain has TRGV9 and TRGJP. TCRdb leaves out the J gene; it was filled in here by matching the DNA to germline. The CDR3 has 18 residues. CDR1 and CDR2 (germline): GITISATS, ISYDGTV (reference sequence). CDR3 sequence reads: CALWEVHKSELGKKVKVF. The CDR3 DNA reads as TGTGCCTTGTGGGAGGTGCATAAATCAGAGTTGGGCAAAAAAGTCAAGGTATTT.

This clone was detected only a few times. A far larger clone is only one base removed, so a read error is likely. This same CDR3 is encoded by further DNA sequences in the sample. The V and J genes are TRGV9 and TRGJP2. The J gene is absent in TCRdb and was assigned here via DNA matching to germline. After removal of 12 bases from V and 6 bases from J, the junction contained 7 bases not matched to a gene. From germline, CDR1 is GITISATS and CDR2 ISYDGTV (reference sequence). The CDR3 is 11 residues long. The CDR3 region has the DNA TGTGCCCTGGGGGGTGATTGGATCAAGACGTTT. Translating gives CALGGDWIKTF.

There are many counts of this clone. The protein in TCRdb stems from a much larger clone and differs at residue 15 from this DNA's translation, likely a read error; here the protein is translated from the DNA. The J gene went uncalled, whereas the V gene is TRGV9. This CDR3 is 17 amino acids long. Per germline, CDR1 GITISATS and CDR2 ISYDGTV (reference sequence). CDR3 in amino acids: CALWEVKAKLGKKIRVF. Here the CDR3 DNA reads TGTGCCTTGTGGGAGGTGAAGGCCAAGTTGGGCAAAAAAATCAGGGTATTT.

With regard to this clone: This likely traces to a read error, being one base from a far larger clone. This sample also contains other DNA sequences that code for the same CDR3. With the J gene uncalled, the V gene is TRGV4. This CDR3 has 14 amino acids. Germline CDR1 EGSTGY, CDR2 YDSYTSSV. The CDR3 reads CATWDGPSNYKKLF. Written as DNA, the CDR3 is TGTGCCACCTGGGATGGGCCTTCCAATTATAAGAAGCTCTTT.

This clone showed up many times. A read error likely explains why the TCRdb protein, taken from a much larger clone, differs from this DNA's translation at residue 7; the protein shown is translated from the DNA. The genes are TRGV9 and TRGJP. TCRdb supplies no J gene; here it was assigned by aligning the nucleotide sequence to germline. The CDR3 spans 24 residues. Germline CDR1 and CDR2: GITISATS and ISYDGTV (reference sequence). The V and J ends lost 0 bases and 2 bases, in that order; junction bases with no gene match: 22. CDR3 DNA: TGTGCCTTGTGGGAGGTGAACCCCCGGGGTCACAATACCCGGCAAGAGTTGGGCAAAAAAATCAAGGTATTT. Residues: CALWEVNPRGHNTRQELGKKIKVF.

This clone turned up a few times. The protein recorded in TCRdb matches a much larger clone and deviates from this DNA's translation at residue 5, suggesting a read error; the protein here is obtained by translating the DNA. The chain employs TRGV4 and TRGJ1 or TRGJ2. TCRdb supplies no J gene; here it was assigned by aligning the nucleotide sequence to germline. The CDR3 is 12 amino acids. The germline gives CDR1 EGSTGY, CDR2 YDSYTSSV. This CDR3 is CATWNGQYKKLF. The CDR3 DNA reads TGTGCCACCTGGAATGGACAATATAAGAAACTCTTT.

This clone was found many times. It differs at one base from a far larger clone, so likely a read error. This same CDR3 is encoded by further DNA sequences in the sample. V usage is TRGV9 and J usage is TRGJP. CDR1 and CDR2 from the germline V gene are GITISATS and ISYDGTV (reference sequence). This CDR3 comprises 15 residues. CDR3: CALWVEELGKKIKVF. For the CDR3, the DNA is TGTGCCTTGTGGGTCGAAGAGCTGGGCAAAAAAATCAAGGTATTT.

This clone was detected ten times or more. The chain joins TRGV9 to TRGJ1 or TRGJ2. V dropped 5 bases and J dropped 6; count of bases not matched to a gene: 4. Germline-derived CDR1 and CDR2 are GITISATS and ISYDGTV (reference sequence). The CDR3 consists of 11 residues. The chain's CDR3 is CALWVSYKKLF. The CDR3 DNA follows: TGTGCCTTGTGGGTTAGTTATAAGAAACTCTTT.

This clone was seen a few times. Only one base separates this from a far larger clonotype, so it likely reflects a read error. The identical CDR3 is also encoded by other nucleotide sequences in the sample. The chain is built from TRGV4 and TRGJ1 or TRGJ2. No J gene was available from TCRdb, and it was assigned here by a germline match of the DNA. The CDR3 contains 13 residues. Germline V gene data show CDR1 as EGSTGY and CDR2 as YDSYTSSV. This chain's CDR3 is CATWDARDYKKLF. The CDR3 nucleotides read TGTGCCACTTGGGATGCCAGGGATTATAAGAAACTCTTT.

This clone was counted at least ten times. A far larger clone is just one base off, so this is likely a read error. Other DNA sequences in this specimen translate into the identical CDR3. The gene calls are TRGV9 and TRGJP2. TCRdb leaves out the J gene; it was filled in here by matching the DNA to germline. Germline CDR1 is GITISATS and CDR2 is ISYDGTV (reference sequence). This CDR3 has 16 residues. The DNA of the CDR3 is TGTGCCTTGTGGGAGGTGGGTTGGAGTAGTGACTGGATCAAGACGTTT. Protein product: CALWEVGWSSDWIKTF.

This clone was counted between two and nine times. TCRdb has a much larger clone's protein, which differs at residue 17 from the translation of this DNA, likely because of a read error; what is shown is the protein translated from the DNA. CDR3 amino acids: CALWEVDPGPQELGKKTKVF. The CDR3, as DNA: TGTGCCTTGTGGGAGGTGGACCCCGGTCCACAAGAGTTGGGCAAAAAAACCAAGGTATTT. V and J are TRGV9 and TRGJP. Since TCRdb gives no J gene, matching the DNA to germline was used here to assign it. The CDR3 loop spans 20 amino acids. Germline values: CDR1 GITISATS, CDR2 ISYDGTV (reference sequence).

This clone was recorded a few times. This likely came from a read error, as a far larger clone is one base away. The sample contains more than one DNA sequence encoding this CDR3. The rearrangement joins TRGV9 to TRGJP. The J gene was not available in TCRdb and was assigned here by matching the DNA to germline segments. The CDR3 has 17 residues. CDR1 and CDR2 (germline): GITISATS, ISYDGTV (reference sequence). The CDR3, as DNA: TGTGCCTTGTGGGAGGACCTATTCCAGTTGGGTAAAAAAATCAAGGTATTT. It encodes CALWEDLFQLGKKIKVF.

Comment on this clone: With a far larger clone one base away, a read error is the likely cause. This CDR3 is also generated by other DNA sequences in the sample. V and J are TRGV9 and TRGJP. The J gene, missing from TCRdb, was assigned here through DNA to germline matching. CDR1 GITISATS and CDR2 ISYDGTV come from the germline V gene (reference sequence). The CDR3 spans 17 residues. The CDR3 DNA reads TGTGCCTTGTGGGAGGCCGCCTCAGAGTTAGGCAAAAAAATCAAGGTATTT. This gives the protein CALWEAASELGKKIKVF.

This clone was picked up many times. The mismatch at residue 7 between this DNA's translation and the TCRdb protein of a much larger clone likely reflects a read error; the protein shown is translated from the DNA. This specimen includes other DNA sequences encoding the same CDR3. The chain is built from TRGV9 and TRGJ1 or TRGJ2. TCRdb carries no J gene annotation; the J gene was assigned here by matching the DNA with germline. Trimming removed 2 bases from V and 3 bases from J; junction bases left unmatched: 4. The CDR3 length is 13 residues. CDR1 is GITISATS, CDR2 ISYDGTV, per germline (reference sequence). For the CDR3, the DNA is TGTGCCTTGTGGGAGGGATGTTATTATAAGAAACTCTTT. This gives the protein CALWEGCYYKKLF.

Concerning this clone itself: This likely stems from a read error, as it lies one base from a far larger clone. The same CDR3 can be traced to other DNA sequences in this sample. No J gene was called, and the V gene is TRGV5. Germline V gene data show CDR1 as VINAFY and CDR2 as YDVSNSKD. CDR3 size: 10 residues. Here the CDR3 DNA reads TGTGCCACCTGGGACTTCTCGAAACTTTTT. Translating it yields CATWDFSKLF.

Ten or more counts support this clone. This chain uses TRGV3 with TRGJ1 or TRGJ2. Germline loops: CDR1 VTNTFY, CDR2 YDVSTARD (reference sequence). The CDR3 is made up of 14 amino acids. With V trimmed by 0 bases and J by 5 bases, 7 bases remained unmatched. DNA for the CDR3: TGTGCCACCTGGGACAGGCACTGGAATTATAAGAAACTCTTT. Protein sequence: CATWDRHWNYKKLF.

CDR3 sequence reads: CATWDRPFLTGWFKIF. The CDR3 DNA sequence: TGTGCCACCTGGGATAGGCCGTTTCTCACTGGTTGGTTCAAGATATTT. V gene TRGV8 combines with J gene TRGJP1. Here the J gene came from matching the DNA to germline, since TCRdb omits it. V lost 0 bases to trimming and J lost 4 bases; unmatched junction nucleotides: 8. The length of the CDR3 is 16 residues. CDR1 and CDR2 from the germline V gene are VENAVY and YDSYNSRV.